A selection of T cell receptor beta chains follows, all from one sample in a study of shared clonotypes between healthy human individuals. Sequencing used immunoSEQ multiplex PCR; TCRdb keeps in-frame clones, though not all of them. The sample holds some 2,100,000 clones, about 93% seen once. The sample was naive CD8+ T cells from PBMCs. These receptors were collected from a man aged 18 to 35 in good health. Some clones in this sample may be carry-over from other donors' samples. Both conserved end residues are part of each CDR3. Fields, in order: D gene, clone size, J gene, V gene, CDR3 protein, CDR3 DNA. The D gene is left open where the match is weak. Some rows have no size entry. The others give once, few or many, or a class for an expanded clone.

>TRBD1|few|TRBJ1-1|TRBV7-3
CASSLSQGLNTEAFF
TGTGCCAGCAGCTTATCACAGGGGCTGAACACTGAAGCTTTCTTT
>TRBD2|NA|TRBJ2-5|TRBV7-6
CASSLGLAGGWETQYF
TGTGCCAGCAGCCTGGGACTAGCGGGAGGCTGGGAGACCCAGTACTTC
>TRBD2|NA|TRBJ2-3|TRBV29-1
CSVEDGLAGITDTQYF
TGCAGCGTTGAAGATGGACTAGCGGGAATCACAGATACGCAGTATTTT
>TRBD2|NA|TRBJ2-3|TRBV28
CASRPGRADTQYF
TGTGCCAGCAGGCCAGGGAGGGCGGATACGCAGTATTTT
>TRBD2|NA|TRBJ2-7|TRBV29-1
CSVGSSTSGPYEQYF
TGCAGCGTTGGATCCTCGACTAGCGGTCCCTACGAGCAGTACTTC
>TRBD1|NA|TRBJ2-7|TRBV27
CASSISGTGVYEQYF
TGTGCCAGCAGTATCTCCGGGACAGGGGTTTACGAGCAGTACTTC
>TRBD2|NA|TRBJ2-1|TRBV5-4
CASSLGTSGSSEQFF
TGTGCCAGCAGCTTGGGGACTAGCGGGAGTAGTGAGCAGTTCTTC
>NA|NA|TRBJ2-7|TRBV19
CASSISRRDSYEQYF
TGTGCCAGTAGTATAAGTCGCAGGGACTCCTACGAGCAGTACTTC
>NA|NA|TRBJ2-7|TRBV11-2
CASSSGGHYEQYF
TGTGCCAGCAGCTCCGGAGGGCACTACGAGCAGTACTTC
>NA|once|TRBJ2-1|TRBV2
CASSGRTDINYNEQFF
TGTGCCAGCAGCGGACGAACGGACATTAACTACAATGAGCAGTTCTTC
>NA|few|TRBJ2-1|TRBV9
CASSVAGNEQFF
TGTGCCAGCAGCGTAGCAGGGAATGAGCAGTTCTTC
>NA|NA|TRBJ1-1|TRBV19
CASSQGGTEAFF
TGTGCCAGTAGTCAAGGGGGCACTGAAGCTTTCTTT
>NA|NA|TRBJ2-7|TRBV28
CASSRPVSGVSYEQYF
TGTGCCAGCAGTCGCCCAGTGAGCGGTGTCAGCTACGAGCAGTACTTC
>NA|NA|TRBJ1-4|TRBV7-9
CASSLAWEGNEKLFF
TGTGCCAGCAGCTTAGCGTGGGAAGGGAATGAAAAACTGTTTTTT
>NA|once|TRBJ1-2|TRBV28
CASSLARRKAHDDYGYTF
TGTGCCAGCAGTTTAGCCAGGCGCAAGGCCCATGATGACTATGGCTACACCTTC
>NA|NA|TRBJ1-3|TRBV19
CASSMWREDSGNTIYF
TGTGCCAGTAGTATGTGGCGGGAGGACTCTGGAAACACCATATATTTT